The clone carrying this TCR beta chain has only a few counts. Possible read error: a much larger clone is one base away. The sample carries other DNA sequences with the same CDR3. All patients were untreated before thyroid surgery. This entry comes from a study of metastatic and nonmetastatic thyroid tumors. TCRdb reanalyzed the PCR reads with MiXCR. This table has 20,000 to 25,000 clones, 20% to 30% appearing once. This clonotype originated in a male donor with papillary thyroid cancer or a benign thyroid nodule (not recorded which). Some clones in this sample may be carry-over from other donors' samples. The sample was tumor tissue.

This chain's CDR3 is CASSDPGLGTDTQYF. CDR3 sequence (DNA): TGTGCCAGCAGTGACCCTGGACTAGGCACAGATACGCAGTATTTT. This chain joins TRBV6-4 and TRBJ2-3; 7 bases align to TRBD2. This CDR3 region has 15 residues. With 2 bases clipped from V and 1 base from J, the junction kept 3 bases outside the gene matches. The germline gives CDR1 MRHNA, CDR2 SNTAGT.